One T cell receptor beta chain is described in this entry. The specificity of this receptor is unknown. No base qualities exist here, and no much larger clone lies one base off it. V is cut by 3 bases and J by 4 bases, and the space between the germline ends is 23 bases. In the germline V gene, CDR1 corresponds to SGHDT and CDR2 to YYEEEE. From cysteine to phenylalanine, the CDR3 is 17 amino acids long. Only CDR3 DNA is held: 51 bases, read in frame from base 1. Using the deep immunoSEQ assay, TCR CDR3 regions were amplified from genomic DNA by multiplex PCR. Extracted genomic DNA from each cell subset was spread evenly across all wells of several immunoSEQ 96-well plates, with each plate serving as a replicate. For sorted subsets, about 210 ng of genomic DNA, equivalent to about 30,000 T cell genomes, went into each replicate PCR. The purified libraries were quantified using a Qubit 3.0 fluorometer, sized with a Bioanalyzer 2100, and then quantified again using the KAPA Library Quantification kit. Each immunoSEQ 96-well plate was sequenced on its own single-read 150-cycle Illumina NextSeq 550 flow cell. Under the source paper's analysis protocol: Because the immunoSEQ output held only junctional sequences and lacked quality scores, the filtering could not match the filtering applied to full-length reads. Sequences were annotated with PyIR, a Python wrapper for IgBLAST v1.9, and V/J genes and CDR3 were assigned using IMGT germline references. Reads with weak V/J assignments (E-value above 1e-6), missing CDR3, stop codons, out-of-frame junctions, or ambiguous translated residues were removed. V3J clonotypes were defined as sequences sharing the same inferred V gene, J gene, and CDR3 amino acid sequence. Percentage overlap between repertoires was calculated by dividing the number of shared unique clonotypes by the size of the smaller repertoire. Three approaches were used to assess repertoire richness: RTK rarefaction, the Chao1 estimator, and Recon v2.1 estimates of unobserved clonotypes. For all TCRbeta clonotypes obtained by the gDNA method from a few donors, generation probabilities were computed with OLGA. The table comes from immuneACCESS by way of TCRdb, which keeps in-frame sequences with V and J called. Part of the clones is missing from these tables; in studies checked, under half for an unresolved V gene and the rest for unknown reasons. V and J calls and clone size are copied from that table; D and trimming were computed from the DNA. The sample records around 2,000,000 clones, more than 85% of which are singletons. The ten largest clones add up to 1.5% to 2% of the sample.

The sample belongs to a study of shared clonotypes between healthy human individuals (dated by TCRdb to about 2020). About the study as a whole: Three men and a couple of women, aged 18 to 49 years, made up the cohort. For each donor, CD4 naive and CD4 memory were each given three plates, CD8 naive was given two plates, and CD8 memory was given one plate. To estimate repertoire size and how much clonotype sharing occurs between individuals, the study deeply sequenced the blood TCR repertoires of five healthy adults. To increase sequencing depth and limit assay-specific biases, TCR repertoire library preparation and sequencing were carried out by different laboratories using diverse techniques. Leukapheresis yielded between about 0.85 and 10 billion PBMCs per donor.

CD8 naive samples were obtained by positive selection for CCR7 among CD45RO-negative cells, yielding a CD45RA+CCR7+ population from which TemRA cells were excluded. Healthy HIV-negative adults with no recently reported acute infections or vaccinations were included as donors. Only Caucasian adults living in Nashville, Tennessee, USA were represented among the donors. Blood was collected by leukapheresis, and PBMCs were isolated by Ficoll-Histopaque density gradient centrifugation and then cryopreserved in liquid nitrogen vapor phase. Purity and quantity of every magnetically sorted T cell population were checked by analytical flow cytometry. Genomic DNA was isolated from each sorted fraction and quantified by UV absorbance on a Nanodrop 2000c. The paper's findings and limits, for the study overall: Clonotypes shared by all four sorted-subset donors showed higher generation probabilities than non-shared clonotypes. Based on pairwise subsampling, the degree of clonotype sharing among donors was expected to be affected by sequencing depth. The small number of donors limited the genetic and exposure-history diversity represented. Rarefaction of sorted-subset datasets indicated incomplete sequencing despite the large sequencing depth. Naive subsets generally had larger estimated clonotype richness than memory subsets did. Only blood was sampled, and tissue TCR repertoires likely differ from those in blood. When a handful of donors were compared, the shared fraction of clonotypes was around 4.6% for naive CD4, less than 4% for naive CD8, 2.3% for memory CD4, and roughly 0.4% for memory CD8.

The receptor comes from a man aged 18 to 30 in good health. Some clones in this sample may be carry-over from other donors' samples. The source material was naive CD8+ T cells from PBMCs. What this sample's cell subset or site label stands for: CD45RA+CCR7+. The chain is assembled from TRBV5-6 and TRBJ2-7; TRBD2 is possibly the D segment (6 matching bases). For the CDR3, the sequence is CASSSEGSGEMKYEQYF. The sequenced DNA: TGTGCCAGCAGCTCCGAGGGGTCGGGGGAGATGAAGTACGAGCAGTACTTC.